This TCR beta chain appears in the sequencing data of a study of tumor-infiltrating lymphocytes in primary liver carcinoma. Between the trimmed V and J ends, which lost 0 bases and 9 bases, there was a span of 12 bases. This CDR3 contains 14 residues. Germline V gene sequence: CDR1 MNHEY, CDR2 SVGEGT. Without any cell sorting, roughly 20-32 mg of bulk tissue yielded co-extracted RNA and DNA. For each tumor, five separate regions were sampled. TCR beta cDNA was made from 500 ng total RNA with a constant-region primer. Each TCR beta library was derived from three nested multiplex PCR rounds that employed slightly modified ARM-PCR. PCR rounds one and two used TRBV1-TRBV30 forward primers with a C-beta reverse primer for 10 cycles each. TCRdb independently ran MiXCR on the multiplex PCR reads; one entry per CDR3 protein. The repertoire holds approximately 76,000 distinct CDR3 sequences, with about two thirds as singletons.

This clonotype was recorded at least ten times. The rearrangement links TRBV6-2 or TRBV6-3 to TRBJ1-5; D gene unclear. The TCR sequence derives from a woman between 55 and 75 years old with primary liver carcinoma and hepatitis B virus infection. Material for sequencing was liver tumor tissue from sampling region 4. Subset of the sample: tumor region T4, right-lateral pole. The CDR3 DNA reads as TGTGCCAGCAGTTACTCGGACTCACATGGGCCCCAGCATTTT. Translating gives CASSYSDSHGPQHF.